The 3 T cell receptor beta chains listed next were all sequenced from one sample in a study of identical twins (dated by TCRdb to between 2015 and 2016). Libraries were prepared through 5' RACE. Reads for this sample came from an Illumina HiSeq 2000. The public reads were reanalyzed by TCRdb: fastp trimming at Q25, MiXCR alignment, in-frame beta chains only. Records with the same CDR3 protein are collapsed into one entry carrying the most frequent genes and DNA. Counted in this sample were 500,000 to 550,000 distinct CDR3 sequences; approximately 20% of them appeared once. The ten largest clones take up around 0.5% of the sample. These data are also associated with another study on yellow fever vaccine responses in identical twins.

Sequencing input: CD4+ T cells sorted from blood. The receptors here all came from a woman in her late teens or twenties in good health.

The gene calls are TRBV5-1 and TRBJ1-1, with D unresolved. The CDR3 sequence is 16 residues long. With 4 bases removed from V and 0 bases from J, the gap between germline ends came to 16 bases. The germline V gene encodes CDR1 SGHRS and CDR2 YFSETQ. The CDR3 loop is CASSPSGSGMNTEAFF. CDR3 nucleotide sequence: TGCGCCAGCAGCCCCTCCGGTTCCGGGATGAACACTGAAGCTTTCTTT.

This clonotype was counted between two and nine times. This chain connects TRBV5-1 to TRBJ2-3; D might be TRBD2 (6 bases). V lost 0 bases, J lost 4 bases, and 15 bases lay in between. CDR1 is SGHRS, CDR2 YFSETQ, per germline. CDR3 length: 16 residues. In DNA form, the CDR3 reads TGCGCCAGCAGCTTGGTGGGAGGTCTCTCCGCAGATACGCAGTATTTT. It is translated as CASSLVGGLSADTQYF.

The chain combines TRBV28 with TRBJ2-3; D might be TRBD1 or TRBD2, each matching 6 bases. Per the germline V gene, CDR1 is MDHEN and CDR2 is SYDVKM. This CDR3 contains 14 residues. V lost 6 bases and J lost 4, with 14 bases in between. Here the CDR3 DNA reads TGTGCCAGCAGGGACGGGGGCTGGGCAGATACGCAGTATTTT. It specifies CASRDGGWADTQYF.